This T cell receptor beta chain was identified during a study of patients and donors after allogeneic stem cell transplantation (dated by TCRdb to 2019 to 2021). The library was generated by RT-PCR. For sequencing, a NextSeq 550 was employed. The public reads were reprocessed in TCRdb via fastp at Q25 and MiXCR, keeping in-frame beta chains. Each CDR3 protein gets just one entry, which takes the most common genes and DNA from the rows behind it. The sample table lists 98,000 or so distinct CDR3 sequences, less than 45% of them with a count of one. The ten most abundant clones make up approximately 30% of the sample. Comments on this clonotype: Its antigen is still unknown. No qualities accompany the bases; no much larger clone lies one base away.

Relative to germline, V is 0 bases shorter and J is 0 bases shorter, with 12 bases between their ends. In the germline V gene, CDR1 corresponds to LGHNA and CDR2 to YNFKEQ. From cysteine to phenylalanine, the CDR3 is 16 amino acids long. The sequence is cut down to CDR3 DNA, 48 bases in frame from base 1. This receptor chain uses TRBV4-2 and TRBJ2-7; the D gene is perhaps TRBD1, from 6 matching bases. This TCR was recovered from a human donor who was either an allogeneic HSCT recipient or a stem cell or donor lymphocyte infusion donor (not recorded which). It is not recorded whose cells these are; they may come from a transplant donor. The specimen was blood, either unsorted or a sorted T cell fraction (not recorded which). The CDR3 protein: CASSQERQVDSYEQYF. The nucleotides are TGTGCCAGCAGCCAAGAGAGACAGGTTGACTCCTACGAGCAGTACTTC.